This TCR beta chain is from a study of T cell changes during pregnancy in multiple sclerosis. Trimming removed 5 bases from V and 4 bases from J, with 21 bases in between. The CDR3 has 16 residues. CDR1 and CDR2 (germline): LNHDA, SQIVND (reference sequence). TCRdb keeps only in-frame clones here, not all; method: immunoSEQ multiplex PCR. The sample carries some 60,000 clones, about 92% recorded once. The clonotype was recovered from a female donor in good health, enrolled as a control in a pregnancy study. The rearrangement links TRBV19 to TRBJ2-7; tentatively, D is TRBD1 (6 bases). The sequencing used peripheral blood, collected in the first trimester of pregnancy. CDR3 bases: TGTGCCAGTAGTCACCTAGGGGGTCCCGGTTTTTACGAGCAGTACTTC. It encodes CASSHLGGPGFYEQYF. Full variable domain (outside the CDR3, taken from reference TRBV19 and TRBJ2-7): DGGITQSPKYLFRKEGQNVTLSCEQNLNHDAMYWYRQDPGQGLRLIYYSQIVNDFQKGDIAEGYSVSREKKESFPLTVTSAQKNPTAFYLCASSHLGGPGFYEQYFGPGTRLTVT.